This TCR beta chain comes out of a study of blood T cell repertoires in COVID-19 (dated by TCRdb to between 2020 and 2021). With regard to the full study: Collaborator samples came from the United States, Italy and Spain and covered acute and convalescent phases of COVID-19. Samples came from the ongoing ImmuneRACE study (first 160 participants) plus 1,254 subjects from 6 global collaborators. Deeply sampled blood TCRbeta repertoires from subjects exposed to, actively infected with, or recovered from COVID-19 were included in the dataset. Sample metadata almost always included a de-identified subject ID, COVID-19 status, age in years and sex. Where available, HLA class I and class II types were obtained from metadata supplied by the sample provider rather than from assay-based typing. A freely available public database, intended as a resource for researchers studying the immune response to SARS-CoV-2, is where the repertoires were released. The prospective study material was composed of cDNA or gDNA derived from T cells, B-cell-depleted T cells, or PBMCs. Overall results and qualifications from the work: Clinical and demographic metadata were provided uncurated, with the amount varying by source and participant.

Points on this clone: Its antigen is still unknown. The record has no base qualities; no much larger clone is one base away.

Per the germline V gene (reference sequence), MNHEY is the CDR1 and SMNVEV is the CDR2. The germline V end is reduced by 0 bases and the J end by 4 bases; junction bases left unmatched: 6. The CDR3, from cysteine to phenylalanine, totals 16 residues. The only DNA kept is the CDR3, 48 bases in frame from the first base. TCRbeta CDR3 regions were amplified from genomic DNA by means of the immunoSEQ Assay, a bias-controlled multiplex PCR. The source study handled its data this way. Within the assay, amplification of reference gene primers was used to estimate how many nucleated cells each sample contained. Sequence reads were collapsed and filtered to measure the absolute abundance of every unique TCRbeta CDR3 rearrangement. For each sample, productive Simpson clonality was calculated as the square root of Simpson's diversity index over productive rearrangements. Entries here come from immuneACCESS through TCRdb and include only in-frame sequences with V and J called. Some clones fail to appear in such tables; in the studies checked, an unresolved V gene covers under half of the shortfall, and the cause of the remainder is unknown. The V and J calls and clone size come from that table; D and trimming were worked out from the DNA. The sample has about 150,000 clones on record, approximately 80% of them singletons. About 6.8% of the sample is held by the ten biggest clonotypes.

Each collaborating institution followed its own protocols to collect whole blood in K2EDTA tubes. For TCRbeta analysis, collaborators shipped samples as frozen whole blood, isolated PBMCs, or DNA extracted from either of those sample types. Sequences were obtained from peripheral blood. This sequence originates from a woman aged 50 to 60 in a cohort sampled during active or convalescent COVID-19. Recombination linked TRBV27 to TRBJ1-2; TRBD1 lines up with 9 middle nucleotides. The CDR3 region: CASSLSFMGQGYGYTF. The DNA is TGTGCCAGCAGTTTATCGTTTATGGGACAGGGCTATGGCTACACCTTC.